This T cell receptor (beta chain) was recorded in a study of cytomegalovirus exposure and HLA in healthy donors. Overall study findings and caveats: The authors enumerated over 150 TCR beta chains as linked to cytomegalovirus. Reportedly, diagnosis of cytomegalovirus status by the classifier showed high specificity and sensitivity.

Libraries were prepared by immunoSEQ multiplex PCR; TCRdb keeps only in-frame clonotypes and omits some of them. The sample lists 100,000 to 150,000 clones; 94% were seen once. Trimming cost V 5 bases and J 7 bases, with 8 bases left between them. The CDR3 sequence is 11 residues long. Looked up from germline, CDR1 is MDHEN and CDR2 is SYDVKM. A remark on this clone: Its antigen is as yet unknown.

The sequencing input was PBMCs. The clonotype originates from a woman between 18 and 29 years old in good health and CMV-seronegative. The chain uses TRBV28 and TRBJ1-2, with D possibly being TRBD1 (5 bases). CDR3 amino acids: CASSTGGGYTF. In nucleotides, the CDR3 is TGTGCCAGCAGTACGGGGGGTGGCTACACCTTC.